One sample yielded the 21 T cell receptor beta chains listed below, sequenced in a study of control samples from healthy donors and cancer patients. This table comes from immunoSEQ multiplex PCR, and its TCRdb copy is limited to in-frame clones, with some not included. Recorded for this sample: about 210,000 clones. What was sequenced was blood. These receptors were taken from a woman aged 30 to 39 in good health.

This chain connects TRBV9 to TRBJ2-3; 11 nucleotides line up with TRBD2. V trimming: 2 bases; J trimming: 9 bases; junction bases outside the gene matches: 11. The CDR3 contains 16 residues. Germline V gives CDR1 SGDLS, CDR2 YYNGEE. CDR3 bases: TGTGCCAGCAGCGTCTGGGGTAGCGGGGGGGATCGCACGCAGTATTTT. Translation gives CASSVWGSGGDRTQYF.

The V gene is TRBV12-3 or TRBV12-4, the J gene TRBJ1-1; perhaps TRBD1 as D (6 bases). The CDR3 consists of 13 residues. The ends were cut back, 6 bases at V and 6 bases at J, with 14 bases in the middle. The CDR3 nucleotides read TGTGCCAGCAGGCGCCGCAGGGGCCCTGAAGCTTTCTTT. Translated, it gives CASRRRRGPEAFF.

Written as DNA, the CDR3 is TGTGCCAGCAGCCCACGACAGGGAACCCAAAATTCACCCCTCCACTTT. It specifies CASSPRQGTQNSPLHF. The rearrangement uses TRBV6-6 and TRBJ1-6; 7 bases are shared with TRBD1. This CDR3 has 16 amino acids. J gave up 7 bases and V 6 bases, and 12 bases lay outside the gene matches. Germline lookup yields CDR1 MNHNY and CDR2 SVGAGI (reference sequence).

The chain is built from TRBV24-1 and TRBJ1-6; maybe TRBD1 (5 bases). The germline V gene has CDR1 KGHDR and CDR2 SFDVKD. Trimming shortened V by 7 bases and J by 8 bases, and 11 bases separated the two germline ends. The length of the CDR3 is 13 residues. The chain's CDR3 is CATSGTEDSPLHF. The CDR3 nucleotides read TGTGCCACCAGCGGGACGGAGGATTCACCCCTCCACTTT.

The J gene is TRBJ1-1, the V gene TRBV28, with D uncertain. Germline V gene lookup returns CDR1 MDHEN and CDR2 SYDVKM. The V end was cut by 5 bases, the J end by 2 bases, with 15 bases between. This CDR3 has 15 amino acids. Here the CDR3 reads CASSPAQESNTEAFF. CDR3 in DNA: TGTGCCAGCAGTCCGGCCCAGGAATCTAACACTGAAGCTTTCTTT.

The J gene is TRBJ1-1, the V gene TRBV9; D is undetermined. The germline V and J ends were trimmed by 3 bases and 3 bases, with 9 bases remaining between them. CDR1 is SGDLS and CDR2 is YYNGEE in the germline V gene. The length of the CDR3 is 13 residues. The DNA of the CDR3 is TGTGCCAGCAGCGCAACACCGGACACTGAAGCTTTCTTT. Its translation is CASSATPDTEAFF.

CDR3 DNA sequence: TGTGCCAGCAGCCTAGGCCATACAGGAAACACCATATATTTT. Amino acid sequence: CASSLGHTGNTIYF. The chain joins TRBV28 to TRBJ1-3, with D hard to call. Germline-derived CDR1 and CDR2 are MDHEN and SYDVKM. The ends were cut back, 6 bases at V and 4 bases at J, with 13 bases in the middle. The CDR3 is made up of 14 amino acids.

J is TRBJ2-3 and V is TRBV2; 11 bases fit TRBD2. Per the germline V gene, CDR1 is SNHLY and CDR2 is FYNNEI. With 6 bases clipped from V and 5 bases from J, the junction kept 7 bases outside the gene matches. CDR3 size: 15 residues. The CDR3: CASRGLAVRGDTQYF. As DNA, the CDR3 is TGTGCCAGCAGGGGACTAGCGGTGCGTGGAGATACGCAGTATTTT.

Here the CDR3 reads CASSLVRVADRTGELFF. In nucleotides, the CDR3 is TGCGCCAGCAGCTTGGTAAGAGTCGCGGACAGGACCGGGGAGCTGTTTTTT. This rearrangement joins TRBV5-1 to TRBJ2-2; 7 bases match TRBD1. J gave up 5 bases and V 0 bases, and 10 bases lay outside the gene matches. Germline V gene lookup returns CDR1 SGHRS and CDR2 YFSETQ. The CDR3 is 17 residues long.

This sequence joins TRBV9 and TRBJ1-1, with D unresolved. There are 11 residues in the CDR3. The V gene lost 3 bases and the J gene lost 1 base, with 1 base spanning the gap. Germline V CDR1 and CDR2: SGDLS, YYNGEE. CDR3 coding DNA: TGTGCCAGCAGCGGGAACACTGAAGCTTTCTTT. Translated: CASSGNTEAFF.

The V and J genes are TRBV5-6 and TRBJ2-6; D not certain. The CDR3 has 13 amino acids. CDR1 is SGHDT and CDR2 is YYEEEE in the germline V gene. V dropped 6 bases and J dropped 3 bases, with 7 bases sitting between them. CDR3 in amino acids: CASTPGGANVLTF. The CDR3 DNA sequence: TGTGCCAGCACGCCAGGTGGGGCCAACGTCCTGACTTTC.

This chain links TRBV5-1 with TRBJ1-1; D might be TRBD1 (6 bases). This CDR3 is built from 13 residues. V was pared by 0 bases and J by 8 bases, with 11 bases between. Looked up from germline, CDR1 is SGHRS and CDR2 is YFSETQ. The CDR3 sequence: CASSLAAGAEAFF. CDR3 in DNA: TGCGCCAGCAGCTTGGCGGCGGGGGCGGAAGCTTTCTTT.

The chain uses TRBV6-2 or TRBV6-3 and TRBJ2-7; no firm D call. CDR3 length equals 16 residues. The ends were cut back, 2 bases at V and 0 bases at J, with 14 bases in the middle. From germline, CDR1 is MNHEY and CDR2 SVGEGT. The CDR3: CASSYIGGRPSYEQYF. The CDR3 DNA is TGTGCCAGCAGTTACATCGGCGGCAGGCCCTCCTACGAGCAGTACTTC.

The rearrangement links TRBV11-3 to TRBJ2-1; D tentatively fits TRBD1 or TRBD2 (5 bases each). The CDR3 contains 13 residues. Deletions cut 6 bases from V and 8 bases from J, with 14 bases between. Germline CDR1 reads SGHNT; CDR2 reads YENEEA. Here the CDR3 reads CASSREGSYEQFF. The CDR3 nucleotides read TGTGCCAGCAGTCGAGAGGGGTCATATGAGCAGTTCTTC.

This chain joins TRBV6-1 and TRBJ2-7, with D perhaps TRBD1 (6 bases). With 4 bases removed from V and 4 bases from J, the gap between germline ends came to 20 bases. Germline CDR1 and CDR2: MNHNS and SASEGT. There are 16 residues in the CDR3. DNA for the CDR3: TGTGCCAGCAGTGTAAAGTTAAGACAGGCGAAATACGAGCAGTACTTC. This translates into CASSVKLRQAKYEQYF.

V usage is TRBV4-1 and J usage is TRBJ1-1; D is undetermined. Per the germline V gene, CDR1 is MGHRA and CDR2 is YSYEKL. The V and J ends lost 8 bases and 1 base respectively, with 5 bases between them. The CDR3 is 11 amino acids. The DNA of the CDR3 is TGCGCCAGCGGTCAGAACACTGAAGCTTTCTTT. This sequence encodes CASGQNTEAFF.

V usage is TRBV4-1 and J usage is TRBJ2-1; D remains ambiguous. The ends were cut back, 6 bases at V and 9 bases at J, with 21 bases in the middle. The CDR3 extends over 15 amino acids. CDR1 MGHRA and CDR2 YSYEKL come from the germline V gene. CDR3 region: CASRDPGRVIGEQFF. The CDR3 bases are TGCGCCAGCAGAGACCCGGGTAGGGTCATTGGTGAGCAGTTCTTC.

This chain links TRBV28 with TRBJ1-3; D gene ambiguous. CDR1 MDHEN and CDR2 SYDVKM come from the germline V gene. The CDR3 length is 15 residues. The V and J ends lost 7 bases and 0 bases respectively, with 13 bases between them. The CDR3 bases are TGTGCCAGCAACTGGGGAAGTTACTCTGGAAACACCATATATTTT. Amino acid sequence: CASNWGSYSGNTIYF.

The chain uses TRBV12-3 or TRBV12-4 and TRBJ1-6; D unresolved. This CDR3 spans 12 amino acids. V gave up 7 bases and J gave up 7 bases, with 8 bases separating them. CDR3 coding DNA: TGTGCCAGCACCCTGAACAATTCACCCCTCCACTTT. It translates to CASTLNNSPLHF.

V and J are TRBV7-8 and TRBJ1-1; D not certain. The V gene's germline CDR1 is SGHVS and CDR2 FQNEAQ. V lost 5 bases and J 4 bases, leaving 17 bases between the germline ends. CDR3 length: 15 residues. CDR3: CASSPKVGLGTEAFF. CDR3 nucleotides: TGTGCCAGCAGCCCGAAGGTGGGGTTGGGCACTGAAGCTTTCTTT.

V gene TRBV23-1 combines with J gene TRBJ2-1; 10 bases align to TRBD1. Being an ORF, TRBV23-1 has a function that is uncertain. The CDR3 has 15 amino acids. V was pared by 4 bases and J by 8 bases, with 8 bases of the junction left unmatched. This chain's CDR3 is CASSPPGQGWDEQFF. The CDR3 DNA is TGCGCCAGCAGTCCTCCGGGACAGGGGTGGGATGAGCAGTTCTTC.